This T cell receptor beta chain comes out of a study of blood T cell repertoires in COVID-19. Only in-frame clones appear in the TCRdb table, and some are missing; sequencing was by immunoSEQ multiplex PCR. The sample has roughly 81,000 clones, around 91% seen once. This CDR3 comprises 17 residues. The germline V gene has CDR1 LGHDT and CDR2 YNNKEL (reference sequence). V was clipped by 8 bases and J by 6 bases; unmatched bases: 17. The sample consisted of peripheral blood. The gene calls are TRBV3-1 (or the pseudogene TRBV3-2) and TRBJ2-3; 10 nucleotides match TRBD2. The origin of this receptor is a man in his 70s with active or convalescent COVID-19. This CDR3 reads CASGLRTSGFLGDTQYF. Written as DNA, the CDR3 is TGTGCCAGCGGTCTTAGGACTAGCGGCTTTCTCGGGGATACGCAGTATTTT.